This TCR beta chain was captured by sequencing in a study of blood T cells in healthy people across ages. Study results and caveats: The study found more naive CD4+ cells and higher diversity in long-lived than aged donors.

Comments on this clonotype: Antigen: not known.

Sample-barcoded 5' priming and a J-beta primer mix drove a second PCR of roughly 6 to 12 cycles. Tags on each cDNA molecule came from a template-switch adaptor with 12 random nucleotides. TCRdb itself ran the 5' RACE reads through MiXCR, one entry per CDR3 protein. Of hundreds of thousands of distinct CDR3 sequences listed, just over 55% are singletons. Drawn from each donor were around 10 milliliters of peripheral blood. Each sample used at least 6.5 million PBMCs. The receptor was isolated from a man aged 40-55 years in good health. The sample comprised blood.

In DNA form, the CDR3 reads TGTGCCAGCAGCCCTAGATCCCTAGCGGGGCTTAATTACAATGAGCAGTTCTTC. It encodes CASSPRSLAGLNYNEQFF. V usage is TRBV11-2 and J usage is TRBJ2-1, with TRBD2 matching 9 bases. This CDR3 has 18 amino acids. CDR1 and CDR2 (germline): SGHAT, FQNNGV. V trimming: 5 bases; J trimming: 4 bases; junction bases outside the gene matches: 15.